This is a list of T cell receptor beta chains from one sample in a study of shared clonotypes between healthy human individuals. Assay used: immunoSEQ multiplex PCR; TCRdb lists only in-frame clones, some missing. The sample records just over 2,000,000 clones, 85% to 95% being singletons. Sequenced material: naive CD4+ T cells sorted from blood. Receptors were obtained from a man between 18 and 29 years old in good health. Each CDR3 is given with its conserved first and last residue. The D gene is left open where the match is weak. Some rows have no size entry. The others give once, few or many, or a class for an expanded clone.

CDR3 DNA | CDR3 protein | clone size | J gene | V gene | D gene | CDR3 length
TGCGCCAGCAGCCCCGGACCGCAAGCGGGGGAGACCCAGTACTTC | CASSPGPQAGETQYF | - | TRBJ2-5 | TRBV4-1 | TRBD2 | 15
TGTGCCACCAGATTGGGGGGTTCTAGCACAGATACGCAGTATTTT | CATRLGGSSTDTQYF | - | TRBJ2-3 | TRBV7-2 | - | 15
TGCGCCAGCAGCCAAGAGCAGACGGGACAGGCGAGCTCTGGAAACACCATATATTTT | CASSQEQTGQASSGNTIYF | - | TRBJ1-3 | TRBV4-3 | TRBD1 | 19
TGTGCCAGCAGCCTACCGGCCAGGGGTGAAACTGAAGCTTTCTTT | CASSLPARGETEAFF | - | TRBJ1-1 | TRBV5-4 | - | 15
TGCAGCGCCGCGCCTGGGACTTTAGCCAAAAACATTCAGTACTTC | CSAAPGTLAKNIQYF | - | TRBJ2-4 | TRBV29-1 | - | 15
TGCGCCAGCAGCTTTGAAGAAAACGCCTACGAGCAGTACTTC | CASSFEENAYEQYF | - | TRBJ2-7 | TRBV5-1 | - | 14
TGTGCCAGCAGTGAACTACAGGGGCGCGGAGAGACCCAGTACTTC | CASSELQGRGETQYF | - | TRBJ2-5 | TRBV2 | TRBD1 | 15
TGTGCCAGCAGCCGTTACAGGGACGAGCAGTACTTC | CASSRYRDEQYF | - | TRBJ2-7 | TRBV6-5 | - | 12
TGTGCCAGCAGCGTAGGAGTAAACTCCTACGAGCAGTACTTC | CASSVGVNSYEQYF | - | TRBJ2-7 | TRBV9 | - | 14
TGTGCCAGCAGCCCACTCTCGAGGTTCGGAGATACGCAGTATTTT | CASSPLSRFGDTQYF | - | TRBJ2-3 | TRBV9 | - | 15
TGTGCCAGCAGCTTAAATATAATTGCGGTGCGGGGGGGGCCCAATACGCAGTATTTT | CASSLNIIAVRGGPNTQYF | - | TRBJ2-3 | TRBV11-2 | TRBD2 | 19
TGCGCCAGCAGCTTGGCCGAAGGGGCCGGTAATTCACCCCTCCACTTT | CASSLAEGAGNSPLHF | - | TRBJ1-6 | TRBV5-1 | - | 16
TGTGCCAGCAGCCTCGGACGCAGCCCGGTGGAGGAGACCCAGTACTTC | CASSLGRSPVEETQYF | - | TRBJ2-5 | TRBV11-3 | - | 16
TGTGCCATCATCCGACAGGGTCTTCCGACCTACGAGCAGTACTTC | CAIIRQGLPTYEQYF | - | TRBJ2-7 | TRBV10-3 | TRBD1 | 15
TGTGCCTGGAGTGCAGTGGCCAGTGTTTCCTATGGCTACACCTTC | CAWSAVASVSYGYTF | - | TRBJ1-2 | TRBV30 | - | 15
TGTGCCATCAGTGAGTCGGCCACTGAAGCTTTCTTT | CAISESATEAFF | - | TRBJ1-1 | TRBV10-3 | - | 12
TGCGCCAGCAGCTTGGCCGTACAGGGGCGCGTAGAGACCCAGTACTTC | CASSLAVQGRVETQYF | - | TRBJ2-5 | TRBV5-1 | TRBD1 | 16
TGTGCCATCAGTGAGTCTGGGAGCAATCAGCCCCAGCATTTT | CAISESGSNQPQHF | few | TRBJ1-5 | TRBV10-3 | - | 14
TGTGCCAGCAGTTTGGCAGGGGGCCGTCGGGAGACCCAGTACTTC | CASSLAGGRRETQYF | - | TRBJ2-5 | TRBV27 | TRBD1 | 15
TGTGCCAGCAGCTCCTCGGGGGCAGATACGCAGTATTTT | CASSSSGADTQYF | - | TRBJ2-3 | TRBV11-3 | - | 13
TGTGCCAGCAGCTCCCGGACAAACACCGGGGAGCTGTTTTTT | CASSSRTNTGELFF | - | TRBJ2-2 | TRBV9 | - | 14
TGTGCCAGCAGCCCCCGGGACAGGGGGTACGAGCAGTACTTC | CASSPRDRGYEQYF | - | TRBJ2-7 | TRBV9 | TRBD1 | 14
TGTGCCAGCAGCTCACTAGCGGGGGCCTCCTACGAGCAGTACTTC | CASSSLAGASYEQYF | - | TRBJ2-7 | TRBV6-6 | TRBD2 | 15
TGTGCCAGCAGTTCCCAGGGGGCCTTCTATAATTCACCCCTCCACTTT | CASSSQGAFYNSPLHF | - | TRBJ1-6 | TRBV28 | TRBD1 | 16
TGTGCCAGCAGCCCTGGGGACTCCCCCAGCACAGATACGCAGTATTTT | CASSPGDSPSTDTQYF | - | TRBJ2-3 | TRBV5-4 | - | 16
TGTGCCAGCAGGGAGAATGAAGCTTTCTTT | CASRENEAFF | once | TRBJ1-1 | TRBV28 | - | 10
TGCGCCAGCAGCACCGGACAGGGACCTAACTATGGCTACACCTTC | CASSTGQGPNYGYTF | once | TRBJ1-2 | TRBV5-1 | TRBD1 | 15
TGCAGCGTAGAACAGCTCGATCTAGCCAAAAACATTCAGTACTTC | CSVEQLDLAKNIQYF | - | TRBJ2-4 | TRBV29-1 | - | 15